The 26 T cell receptor beta chains below were found in one sample sequenced in a study of cytomegalovirus exposure and HLA in healthy donors. Method: immunoSEQ multiplex PCR; TCRdb's copy keeps in-frame clones and lacks some. In the table there are about 280,000 clones, 80% to 90% of which are singletons. The sample was PBMCs. Receptor source: a woman younger than 35 in good health and CMV-seronegative.

In its sample, this clone was seen a few times. The chain recombines TRBV11-3 with TRBJ2-1, with 8 positions matching TRBD1. The trim removed 8 bases at V and 3 bases at J, leaving 9 bases unmatched. The CDR3 extends over 15 amino acids. Germline V gene lookup returns CDR1 SGHNT and CDR2 YENEEA. The DNA of the CDR3 is TGTGCCAGCGCCCGGCAGGGGGCAGGCTACAATGAGCAGTTCTTC. This gives the protein CASARQGAGYNEQFF.

This clone has only a few counts. The rearrangement links TRBV30 to TRBJ2-7; possible D gene TRBD2, 7 bases. The V gene lost 7 bases and the J gene lost 2 bases, with 21 bases spanning the gap. The CDR3 runs to 15 residues. Germline V lookup: CDR1 GTSNPN, CDR2 SVGIG (reference sequence). The CDR3 here is CASGGHAGTTYEQYF. Written as DNA, the CDR3 is TGTGCCTCGGGGGGACACGCAGGGACAACCTACGAGCAGTACTTC.

The chain links TRBV7-3 to TRBJ2-2, with D uncertain. The V gene lost 3 bases and the J gene lost 0 bases, with 11 bases spanning the gap. This CDR3 has 16 residues. Looked up from germline, CDR1 is SGHTA and CDR2 is FQGTGA. The CDR3 region is CASSFGSISNTGELFF. The CDR3 region has the DNA TGTGCCAGCAGCTTCGGGTCAATTTCGAACACCGGGGAGCTGTTTTTT.

CDR3 DNA sequence: TGTGCCAGCAGCGTGGGGAGGTTCGGTGGCTACACCTTC. Translating gives CASSVGRFGGYTF. V gene TRBV9 combines with J gene TRBJ1-2; no firm D call. The V end lost 2 bases, the J end lost 7 bases, and 12 bases lay between the germline ends. Germline lookup yields CDR1 SGDLS and CDR2 YYNGEE. The CDR3 extends over 13 amino acids.

The V gene is TRBV4-2, the J gene TRBJ1-2, with unresolved D. CDR3 size: 15 residues. CDR1 is LGHNA, CDR2 YNFKEQ, per germline. The V and J ends lost 4 bases and 8 bases respectively, with 20 bases between them. The CDR3 DNA sequence: TGTGCCAGCAGCCCCGACGGCCCCGGGTTGTCCGGCTACACCTTC. This sequence encodes CASSPDGPGLSGYTF.

This chain connects TRBV27 to TRBJ1-2; no clear D gene. Trimming removed 2 bases at V and 2 bases at J, with 9 bases between. The germline CDR1 and CDR2 sequences are MNHEY and SMNVEV (reference sequence). This CDR3 is 14 amino acids long. The CDR3 coding sequence is TGTGCCAGCAGTTTAAGAGGCGGGAACTATGGCTACACCTTC. Encoded protein: CASSLRGGNYGYTF.

The CDR3 is CASSRQGSGEQYF. The CDR3 DNA sequence: TGTGCCAGCAGTAGACAGGGTTCGGGGGAGCAGTACTTC. The V gene is TRBV27, the J gene TRBJ2-7; 7 positions agree with TRBD1. Germline values: CDR1 MNHEY, CDR2 SMNVEV (reference sequence). This CDR3 has 13 residues. Germline trimming cut 5 bases from V and 7 bases from J; bases unmatched to any gene: 8.

A single count supports this clone. This chain uses TRBV12-5 with TRBJ2-7, with a possible D match to TRBD1 (5 bases). CDR1 is LGHNT and CDR2 is FRNRAP in the germline V gene. Trimming cost V 0 bases and J 2 bases, with 8 bases left between them. This CDR3 region has 14 residues. CDR3 DNA sequence: TGTGCTAGTGGTTTGGTCCAAGGGGCCTACGAGCAGTACTTC. The encoded protein is CASGLVQGAYEQYF.

The CDR3 DNA follows: TGTGCCAGCAGCTTAGGGACAGGGTCCTTGAATGAGGAGCAGTTCTTC. Translated, it gives CASSLGTGSLNEEQFF. This chain joins TRBV7-3 and TRBJ2-1, with 9 nucleotides matching TRBD1. The CDR3 has 16 amino acids. Germline values: CDR1 SGHTA, CDR2 FQGTGA. V gave up 2 bases and J gave up 10 bases; unmatched junction bases: 12.

J is TRBJ1-6 and V is TRBV2; the D gene is possibly TRBD1 (6 bases). The V and J ends lost 6 bases and 7 bases respectively, with 19 bases between them. This CDR3 region has 16 residues. The V gene's germline CDR1 is SNHLY and CDR2 FYNNEI. The CDR3 protein is CASSLYRGQYNSPLHF. Written as DNA, the CDR3 is TGTGCCAGCAGCCTTTATAGAGGACAGTACAATTCACCCCTCCACTTT.

This clone was observed a single time. The chain couples TRBV4-3 to TRBJ1-1; D is uncertain. CDR1 is LGHNA, CDR2 YSLEER, per germline. Trimming cost V 1 base and J 0 bases, with 9 bases left between them. The CDR3 has 15 residues. CDR3 nucleotides: TGCGCCAGCAGCCAAGGAAGCGACTTGAACACTGAAGCTTTCTTT. It is translated as CASSQGSDLNTEAFF.

As for this clone: The same CDR3 arises from other DNA sequences in this sample as well. The rearrangement links TRBV19 to TRBJ1-2; D is unclear. Deletions cut 6 bases from V and 0 bases from J, with 2 bases between. This CDR3 has 11 amino acids. Per germline, CDR1 LNHDA and CDR2 SQIVND (reference sequence). CDR3 protein: CASSTNYGYTF. CDR3 DNA sequence: TGTGCCAGTAGCACTAACTATGGCTACACCTTC.

The gene calls are TRBV18 and TRBJ1-5; D is unclear. Trimming took 2 bases from V and 4 from J, leaving 12 bases between them. The CDR3 has 15 residues. The germline CDR1 and CDR2 sequences are KGHSH and LQKENI. The DNA for the CDR3 is TGTGCCAGCTCACCATCAGGAGGAGAGAATCAGCCCCAGCATTTT. The encoded protein is CASSPSGGENQPQHF.

Only one count was recorded for this clone. The V and J genes are TRBV6-5 and TRBJ2-4; the D gene is possibly TRBD1 (6 bases). Trimming left V 6 bases short and J 0 bases short, with 12 bases between. Germline values: CDR1 MNHEY, CDR2 SVGAGI. The CDR3 runs 15 residues. In DNA, the CDR3 is TGTGCCAGCAGGGCACTGACAGGAGCCAAAAACATTCAGTACTTC. Translating gives CASRALTGAKNIQYF.

V gene TRBV20-1 combines with J gene TRBJ2-7, with D maybe TRBD1 (6 bases). CDR1 is DFQATT and CDR2 is SNEGSKA in the germline V gene (reference sequence). Trimming removed 5 bases from V and 4 bases from J, with 6 bases in between. The CDR3 consists of 10 residues. This chain's CDR3 is CSAGQYEQYF. The CDR3 nucleotides read TGCAGTGCTGGACAGTACGAGCAGTACTTC.

V gene TRBV5-1 combines with J gene TRBJ2-7, with 12 bases aligning to TRBD1. This CDR3 has 16 residues. V trimming: 3 bases; J trimming: 4 bases; junction bases outside the gene matches: 8. Germline V gene data show CDR1 as SGHRS and CDR2 as YFSETQ. DNA for the CDR3: TGCGCCAGCAGCTGGGGGACAGGGGGCTCAACATACGAGCAGTACTTC. It translates to CASSWGTGGSTYEQYF.

The genes are TRBV4-3 and TRBJ2-3, with 7 nucleotides matching TRBD2. In germline, CDR1 is LGHNA, CDR2 YSLEER. V lost 3 bases, J lost 6 bases, and 9 bases stayed unmatched. CDR3 size: 15 residues. The CDR3 loop reads CASSQRGYSSDTQYF. The CDR3 nucleotides read TGCGCCAGCAGCCAGCGGGGGTACTCCTCGGATACGCAGTATTTT.

The chain carries TRBV19 and TRBJ2-7; TRBD2 agrees at 10 bases. Germline trimming cut 5 bases from V and 4 bases from J; bases unmatched to any gene: 5. Germline V gene sequence: CDR1 LNHDA, CDR2 SQIVND (reference sequence). The CDR3 has 14 amino acids. Here the CDR3 reads CASSVASGSYEQYF. DNA for the CDR3: TGTGCCAGTAGTGTGGCTAGCGGGAGTTACGAGCAGTACTTC. Based on the CDR3 plus reference TRBV19 and TRBJ2-7, the full variable domain is DGGITQSPKYLFRKEGQNVTLSCEQNLNHDAMYWYRQDPGQGLRLIYYSQIVNDFQKGDIAEGYSVSREKKESFPLTVTSAQKNPTAFYLCASSVASGSYEQYFGPGTRLTVT.

The gene calls are TRBV23-1 and TRBJ2-7; 10 bases agree with TRBD1. TRBV23-1 falls under the ORF class, with uncertain function. The ends lost 0 bases at V and 9 bases at J; junction bases unmatched: 8. The CDR3 contains 15 residues. CDR3 in DNA: TGCGCCAGCAGTCAATCGAGGGACAGGGGTCTTCGGCAGTACTTC. It is translated as CASSQSRDRGLRQYF.

The V call is TRBV11-1, the J call TRBJ2-7; D is uncertain. The V and J ends lost 1 base and 2 bases respectively, with 6 bases between them. The length of the CDR3 is 13 residues. Looked up from germline, CDR1 is SGHAT and CDR2 is FQDESV (reference sequence). The CDR3 region is CASSLGTAYEQYF. Written as DNA, the CDR3 is TGTGCCAGCAGCTTAGGAACAGCCTACGAGCAGTACTTC.

The rearrangement joins TRBV5-6 to TRBJ2-7; weak D call: TRBD1 (5 bases). V gave up 0 bases and J gave up 7 bases, with 8 bases separating them. The CDR3 sequence is 12 residues long. Germline lookup yields CDR1 SGHDT and CDR2 YYEEEE. The DNA of the CDR3 is TGTGCCAGCAGCTTGGACCGGACAGAGCAGTACTTC. Residues: CASSLDRTEQYF.

This clone was counted between two and nine times. The V call is TRBV5-1, the J call TRBJ1-4, with D unresolved. The germline V and J ends were trimmed by 0 bases and 7 bases, with 13 bases remaining between them. Germline CDR1 SGHRS, CDR2 YFSETQ. The CDR3 spans 15 residues. CDR3 bases: TGCGCCAGCAGCTTGGGGGCACTGGGCGTTGAAAAACTGTTTTTT. Protein sequence: CASSLGALGVEKLFF.

In its sample, this clone was seen a few times. The chain links TRBV6-6 to TRBJ2-7; tentative D call: TRBD1 (5 bases). CDR3 length: 14 amino acids. The V end lost 2 bases, the J end lost 6 bases, and 14 bases lay between the germline ends. The V gene's germline CDR1 is MNHNY and CDR2 SVGAGI (reference sequence). CDR3 sequence: CASSYREQALEQYF. The CDR3 DNA follows: TGTGCCAGCAGTTACAGGGAACAGGCTCTCGAGCAGTACTTC.

In this sample, this clone turned up a few times. V and J are TRBV6-1 and TRBJ1-3, with TRBD1 as a possible D gene (5 bases). Looked up from germline, CDR1 is MNHNS and CDR2 is SASEGT. The V and J ends lost 0 bases and 0 bases respectively, with 12 bases between them. The CDR3 has 17 residues. In DNA, the CDR3 is TGTGCCAGCAGTGAAGCGCTGGCAGGGCCCTCTGGAAACACCATATATTTT. Amino acid sequence: CASSEALAGPSGNTIYF.

The chain carries TRBV4-3 and TRBJ1-5; D is undetermined. The V and J ends lost 4 bases and 6 bases respectively, with 16 bases between them. CDR1 is LGHNA, CDR2 YSLEER, per germline. The CDR3 is made up of 15 amino acids. CDR3 coding DNA: TGCGCCAGCAGCCTCCTTCCCCCCCGGGTTCAGCCCCAGCATTTT. Translation gives CASSLLPPRVQPQHF.

The chain recombines TRBV9 with TRBJ2-3; 7 bases are shared with TRBD2. The V segment lost 4 bases and the J segment 1 base; nucleotides outside the gene matches: 6. Per the germline V gene, CDR1 is SGDLS and CDR2 is YYNGEE. The CDR3 covers 15 residues. The DNA for the CDR3 is TGTGCCAGCAGCTTGCCTAGCGGCCGCACAGATACGCAGTATTTT. It yields the protein CASSLPSGRTDTQYF.